This is a list of T cell receptor beta chains from one sample in a study of T cells after yellow fever vaccination. TCRdb fed the 5' RACE reads into MiXCR, producing one record per CDR3 protein. The table includes roughly 520,000 distinct CDR3 sequences, 20% to 25% detected once. Sequenced material: PBMCs, taken roughly 23 days after the first yellow fever vaccination. These receptor sequences come from a man between 18 and 35 years old who received the YFV17D yellow fever vaccine. The CDR3 runs from the conserved cysteine through the conserved F or W. D genes are given only for firm matches. The size entry is marked missing in some rows and otherwise reads once, few, many or a size class.

v_call	j_call	d_call	clone_size	cdr3_aa	cdr3_nt
TRBV7-9	TRBJ2-7	NA	NA	CASSLVGPFSYEQYF	TGTGCCAGCAGCTTAGTGGGTCCCTTCTCCTACGAGCAGTACTTC
TRBV29-1	TRBJ2-3	NA	NA	CSVVVIGTDTQYF	TGCAGCGTTGTCGTGATCGGCACAGATACGCAGTATTTT
TRBV9	TRBJ2-4	NA	few	CASSVDLKNIQYF	TGTGCCAGCAGCGTCGACCTCAAAAACATTCAGTACTTC
TRBV20-1	TRBJ2-1	TRBD1	few	CSARGGRDRRYNEQFF	TGCAGTGCTAGAGGAGGTAGGGACAGACGCTACAATGAGCAGTTCTTC
TRBV5-1	TRBJ2-5	NA	once	CASSRGQDLQETQYF	TGCGCCAGCAGCCGGGGACAAGACCTTCAAGAGACCCAGTACTTC
TRBV20-1	TRBJ2-3	NA	few	CSAPDRTSTDTQYF	TGCAGTGCCCCTGACAGAACTAGCACAGATACGCAGTATTTT
TRBV6-5	TRBJ2-5	TRBD2	few	CASSYLPRTSKQETQYF	TGTGCCAGCAGTTACCTACCTCGGACTAGCAAACAAGAGACCCAGTACTTC
TRBV29-1	TRBJ2-5	TRBD1	NA	CSVERTGMETQYF	TGCAGCGTGGAGCGGACAGGCATGGAGACCCAGTACTTC
TRBV11-2	TRBJ2-5	NA	few	CASSLQGNQETQYF	TGTGCCAGCAGCTTACAGGGGAACCAAGAGACCCAGTACTTC
TRBV6-1	TRBJ1-6	NA	NA	CASAQQGSSYNSPLHF	TGTGCCAGCGCCCAACAGGGAAGCTCCTATAATTCACCCCTCCACTTT
TRBV11-3	TRBJ2-3	TRBD1	few	CASSLEGTGAADTQYF	TGTGCCAGCAGCTTAGAGGGGACAGGGGCCGCAGATACGCAGTATTTT
TRBV25-1	TRBJ2-5	NA	NA	CASSATMGVQETQYF	TGTGCCAGCAGCGCAACTATGGGAGTCCAAGAGACCCAGTACTTC
TRBV27	TRBJ2-1	NA	few	CASSTRAGNEQFF	TGTGCCAGCAGCACTCGGGCAGGGAATGAGCAGTTCTTC
TRBV29-1	TRBJ2-3	NA	NA	CSVTGSSGSTDTQYF	TGCAGCGTCACCGGGAGCAGCGGCAGCACAGATACGCAGTATTTT
TRBV5-1	TRBJ2-5	NA	few	CASSIESRETQYF	TGCGCCAGCAGTATTGAGTCCCGGGAGACCCAGTACTTC
TRBV6-5	TRBJ2-4	NA	NA	CASSSAFKNIQYF	TGTGCCAGCAGTTCCGCGTTCAAAAACATTCAGTACTTC
TRBV12-5	TRBJ2-3	NA	NA	CASGRPNGGHTDTQYF	TGTGCTAGTGGCCGCCCCAACGGGGGGCACACAGATACGCAGTATTTT
TRBV4-1	TRBJ2-2	TRBD1	NA	CASSQMGQKVGELFF	TGCGCCAGCAGCCAGATGGGACAGAAGGTCGGGGAGCTGTTTTTT
TRBV5-1	TRBJ2-2	NA	NA	CASRRGFNTGELFF	TGCGCCAGCAGGCGCGGCTTTAACACCGGGGAGCTGTTTTTT
TRBV7-9	TRBJ1-4	NA	few	CASSAKRTEKHEKLFF	TGTGCCAGCAGCGCCAAGCGAACAGAAAAGCATGAAAAACTGTTTTTT
TRBV27	TRBJ2-7	TRBD1	NA	CASSLRGQGTSYEQYF	TGTGCCAGCAGTCTCCGAGGACAGGGGACTTCCTACGAGCAGTACTTC